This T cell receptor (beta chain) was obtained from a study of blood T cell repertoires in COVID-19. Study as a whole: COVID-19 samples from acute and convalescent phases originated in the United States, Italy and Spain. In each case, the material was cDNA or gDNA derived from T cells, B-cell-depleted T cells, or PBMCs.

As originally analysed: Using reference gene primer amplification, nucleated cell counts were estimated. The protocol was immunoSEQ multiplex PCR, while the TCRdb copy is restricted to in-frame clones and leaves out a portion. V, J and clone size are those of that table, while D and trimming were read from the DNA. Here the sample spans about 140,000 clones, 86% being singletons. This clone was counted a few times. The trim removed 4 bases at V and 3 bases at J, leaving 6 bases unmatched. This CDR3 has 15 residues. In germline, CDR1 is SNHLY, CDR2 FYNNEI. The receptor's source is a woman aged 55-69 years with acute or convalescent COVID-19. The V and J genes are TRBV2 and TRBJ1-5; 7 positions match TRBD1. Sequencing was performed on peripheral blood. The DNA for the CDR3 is TGTGCCAGCAGTGTTGGAGGGGGCAACAATCAGCCCCAGCATTTT. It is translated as CASSVGGGNNQPQHF.